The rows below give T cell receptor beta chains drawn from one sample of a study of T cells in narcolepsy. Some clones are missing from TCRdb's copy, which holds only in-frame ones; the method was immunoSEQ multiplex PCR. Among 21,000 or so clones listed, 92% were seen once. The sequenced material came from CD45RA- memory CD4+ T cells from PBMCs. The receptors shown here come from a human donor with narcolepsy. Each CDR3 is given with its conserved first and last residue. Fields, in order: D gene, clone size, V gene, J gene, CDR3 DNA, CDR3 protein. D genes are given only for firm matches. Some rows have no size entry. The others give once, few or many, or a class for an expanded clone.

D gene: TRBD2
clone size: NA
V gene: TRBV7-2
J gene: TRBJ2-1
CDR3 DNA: TGTGCCAGCAGCTTAGGAGCGGGGCTTTACAATGAGCAGTTCTTC
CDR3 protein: CASSLGAGLYNEQFF

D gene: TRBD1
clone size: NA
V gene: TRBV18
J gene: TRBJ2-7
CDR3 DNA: TGTGCCAGCGCCGGGACAGGCCCCTACGAGCAGTACTTC
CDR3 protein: CASAGTGPYEQYF

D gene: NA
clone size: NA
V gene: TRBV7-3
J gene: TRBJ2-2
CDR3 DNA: TGTGCCAGCAGCCCGGGCGACTCCTACACCGGGGAGCTGTTTTTT
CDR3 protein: CASSPGDSYTGELFF

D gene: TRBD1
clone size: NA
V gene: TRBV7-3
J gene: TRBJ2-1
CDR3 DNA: TGTGCCAGCAGCTTGGACAGGAACTACAATGAGCAGTTCTTC
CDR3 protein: CASSLDRNYNEQFF

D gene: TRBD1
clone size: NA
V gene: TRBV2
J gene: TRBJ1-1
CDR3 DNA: TGTGCCAGCAGTGGATGGGACAGCTCCAGTATTCTCACATACACTGAAGCTTTCTTT
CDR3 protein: CASSGWDSSSILTYTEAFF

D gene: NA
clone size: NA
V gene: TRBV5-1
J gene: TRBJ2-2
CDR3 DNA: TGCGCCAGCAGCTTGGCGGGGGGCCACACCGGGGAGCTGTTTTTT
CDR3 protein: CASSLAGGHTGELFF

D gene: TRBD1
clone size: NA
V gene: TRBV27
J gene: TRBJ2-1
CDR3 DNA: TGTGCCAGCAGTTTAGGCAGGGGGCGAAGCAATGAGCAGTTCTTC
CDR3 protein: CASSLGRGRSNEQFF

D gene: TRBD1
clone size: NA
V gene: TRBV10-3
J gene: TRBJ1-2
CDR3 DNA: TGTGCCATCAGTGTTGGACAGGGGGCATGGGCTAACTATGGCTACACCTTC
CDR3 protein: CAISVGQGAWANYGYTF

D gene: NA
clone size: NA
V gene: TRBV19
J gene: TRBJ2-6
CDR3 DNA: TGTGCCAGTAATGGCCGGGACACGGAGTTGACTGGGGCCAACGTCCTGACTTTC
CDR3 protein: CASNGRDTELTGANVLTF

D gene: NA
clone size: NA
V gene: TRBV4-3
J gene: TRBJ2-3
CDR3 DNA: TGCGCCAGCAGCCAAGAAAGGGCAGATACGCAGTATTTT
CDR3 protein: CASSQERADTQYF

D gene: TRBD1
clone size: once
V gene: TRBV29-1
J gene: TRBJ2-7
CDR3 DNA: TGCAGCGTTCGGAGGGACAGGGGGCCCGAGCAGTACTTC
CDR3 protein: CSVRRDRGPEQYF

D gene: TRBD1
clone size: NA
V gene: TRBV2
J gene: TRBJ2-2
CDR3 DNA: TGTGCCAGCAGTGAGGGACAGGGCGCCGGGGAGCTGTTTTTT
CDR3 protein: CASSEGQGAGELFF

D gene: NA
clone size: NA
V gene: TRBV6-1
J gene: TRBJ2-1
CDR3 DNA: TGTGCCAGCAGACCCATGGCCCCCACCAATGAGCAGTTCTTC
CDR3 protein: CASRPMAPTNEQFF

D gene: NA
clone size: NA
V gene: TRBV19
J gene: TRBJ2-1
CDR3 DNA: TGTGCCACCACACGGGGGCGAAGCTCCTACAATGAGCAGTTCTTC
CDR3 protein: CATTRGRSSYNEQFF

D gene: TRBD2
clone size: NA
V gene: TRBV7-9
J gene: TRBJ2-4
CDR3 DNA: TGTGCCAGCAGCTTAGGAGCCGGTAGCGGGGTAATAGACGCTCAGTACTTC
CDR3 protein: CASSLGAGSGVIDAQYF

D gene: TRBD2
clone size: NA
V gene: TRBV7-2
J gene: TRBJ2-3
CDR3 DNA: TGTGCCAGCAGCTCCAGGACTAGCGGGAGCGCAGATACGCAGTATTTT
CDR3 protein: CASSSRTSGSADTQYF

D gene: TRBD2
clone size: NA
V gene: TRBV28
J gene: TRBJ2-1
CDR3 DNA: TGTGCCGGATCTAGCGGTCTTACCTACAATGAGCAGTTCTTC
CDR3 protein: CAGSSGLTYNEQFF

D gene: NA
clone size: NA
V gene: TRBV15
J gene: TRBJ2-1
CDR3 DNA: TGTGCCACCAGCAGAGCGGGGACTCGCTACAATGAGCAGTTCTTC
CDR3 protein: CATSRAGTRYNEQFF

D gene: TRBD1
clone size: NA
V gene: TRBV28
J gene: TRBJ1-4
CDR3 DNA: TGTGCCAGCAGCCTATCCACCTTTCTTCGGACAGGTCAAGGTGAAAAACTGTTTTTT
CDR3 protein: CASSLSTFLRTGQGEKLFF

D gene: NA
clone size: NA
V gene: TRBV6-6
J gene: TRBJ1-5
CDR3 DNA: TGTGCCAGCAGAGCAAGGATGAGCAATCAGCCCCAGCATTTT
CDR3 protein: CASRARMSNQPQHF

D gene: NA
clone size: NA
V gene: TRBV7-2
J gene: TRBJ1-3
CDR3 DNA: TGTGCCAGCAGCTTAGGCGGTATCGACACCATATATTTT
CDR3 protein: CASSLGGIDTIYF

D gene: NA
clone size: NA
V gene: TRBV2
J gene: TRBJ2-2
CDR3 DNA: TGTGCCAGCAGGATCCTACGCACCGGGGAGCTGTTTTTT
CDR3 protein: CASRILRTGELFF

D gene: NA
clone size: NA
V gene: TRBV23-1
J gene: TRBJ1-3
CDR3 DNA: TGCGCCAGCAGTCCCGAGGTCAGCCCCTCTGGAAACACCATATATTTT
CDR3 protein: CASSPEVSPSGNTIYF

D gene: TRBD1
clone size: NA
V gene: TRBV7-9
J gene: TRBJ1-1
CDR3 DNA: TGTGCCAGCAGCCTCCAAGGGGGCATGAACACTGAAGCTTTCTTT
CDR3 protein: CASSLQGGMNTEAFF

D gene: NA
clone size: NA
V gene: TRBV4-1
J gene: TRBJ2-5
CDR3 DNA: TGCGCCAGCAGCCAAGATCGGGTTAGCAGGGAGACCCAGTACTTC
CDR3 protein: CASSQDRVSRETQYF

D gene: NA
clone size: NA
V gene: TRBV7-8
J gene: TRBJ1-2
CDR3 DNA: TGTGCCAGCAGCTTAGGGACTGCTGATGGCTACACCTTC
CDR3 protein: CASSLGTADGYTF

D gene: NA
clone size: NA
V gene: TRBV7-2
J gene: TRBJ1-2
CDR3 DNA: TGTGCCAGCAGCTTAGGGGGGGGTGTGCGCTACACCTTC
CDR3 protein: CASSLGGGVRYTF

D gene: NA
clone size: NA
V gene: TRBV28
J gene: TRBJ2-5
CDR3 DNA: TGTGCCAGCAGTCCCATCGGGATCGGTGCAGAGACCCAGTACTTC
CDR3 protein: CASSPIGIGAETQYF